The T cell receptor beta chain described here comes from a study of CD8 T cells in Susac syndrome. The J segment lost 5 bases and the V segment lost 6 bases, leaving 7 bases of the junction unmatched. The CDR3 is 14 amino acids. CDR1 LNHDA and CDR2 SQIVND come from the germline V gene (reference sequence). Sequencing of TCR beta, carried out with a high-throughput approach, was applied to CD8+ and CD4+ T cells from the blood. Negative isolation yielded CD8+ and CD4+ T cells; FACS enriched TEMRA cells. Reverse transcription of about 0.45 to 1 ug RNA was carried out with random hexamers. The amplification used immunoSEQ multiplex PCR on TCR beta CDR3; it spanned 54 Vbeta and 13 Jbeta. TCRdb reprocessed the immunoSEQ multiplex PCR reads via MiXCR and lists one record per CDR3 protein. Here the sample spans about 69,000 distinct CDR3 sequences, 95% being singletons.

This chain connects TRBV19 to TRBJ1-5; 7 bases line up with TRBD1. This sequence was found in a human donor in good health. The specimen sequenced was CD8+ T cells from PBMCs. The CDR3: CASRWRGQDQPQHF. CDR3 DNA sequence: TGTGCCAGTAGATGGAGGGGGCAGGATCAGCCCCAGCATTTT.